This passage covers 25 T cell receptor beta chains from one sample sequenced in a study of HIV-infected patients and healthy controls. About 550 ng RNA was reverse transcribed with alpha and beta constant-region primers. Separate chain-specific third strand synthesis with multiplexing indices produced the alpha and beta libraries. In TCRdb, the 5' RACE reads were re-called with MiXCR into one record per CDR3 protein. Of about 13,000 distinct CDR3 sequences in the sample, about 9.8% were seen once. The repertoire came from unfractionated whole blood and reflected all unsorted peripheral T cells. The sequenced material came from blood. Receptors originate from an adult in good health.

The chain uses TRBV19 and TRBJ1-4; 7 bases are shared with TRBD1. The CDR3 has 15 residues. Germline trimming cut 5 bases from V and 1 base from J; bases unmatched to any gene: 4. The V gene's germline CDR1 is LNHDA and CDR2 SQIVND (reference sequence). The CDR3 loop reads CASSPRDRTNEKLFF. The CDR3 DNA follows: TGTGCCAGTAGTCCCCGGGACAGAACTAATGAAAAACTGTTTTTT.

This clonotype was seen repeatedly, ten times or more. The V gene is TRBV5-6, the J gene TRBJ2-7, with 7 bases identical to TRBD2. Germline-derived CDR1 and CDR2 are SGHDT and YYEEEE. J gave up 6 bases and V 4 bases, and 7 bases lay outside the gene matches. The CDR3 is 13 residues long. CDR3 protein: CASSPRRGSEQYF. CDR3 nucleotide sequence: TGTGCCAGCAGCCCGAGGCGCGGGAGCGAGCAGTACTTC.

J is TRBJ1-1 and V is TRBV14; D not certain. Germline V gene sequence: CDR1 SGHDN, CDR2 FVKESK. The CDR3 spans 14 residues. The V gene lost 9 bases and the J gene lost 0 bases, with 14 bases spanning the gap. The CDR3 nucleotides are TGTGCCAGTGCCCCCAGACTCCTGAACACTGAAGCTTTCTTT. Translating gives CASAPRLLNTEAFF. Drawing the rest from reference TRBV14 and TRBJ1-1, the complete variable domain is EAGVTQFPSHSVIEKGQTVTLRCDPISGHDNLYWYRRVMGKEIKFLLHFVKESKQDESGMPNNRFLAERTGGTYSTLKVQPAELEDSGVYFCASAPRLLNTEAFFGQGTRLTVV.

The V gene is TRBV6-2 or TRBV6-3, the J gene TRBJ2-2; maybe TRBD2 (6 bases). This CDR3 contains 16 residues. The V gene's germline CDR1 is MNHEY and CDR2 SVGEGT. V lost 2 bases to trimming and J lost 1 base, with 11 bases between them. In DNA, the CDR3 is TGTGCCAGCAGTTACGCCGGGAGAGGGAACACCGGGGAGCTGTTTTTT. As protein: CASSYAGRGNTGELFF.

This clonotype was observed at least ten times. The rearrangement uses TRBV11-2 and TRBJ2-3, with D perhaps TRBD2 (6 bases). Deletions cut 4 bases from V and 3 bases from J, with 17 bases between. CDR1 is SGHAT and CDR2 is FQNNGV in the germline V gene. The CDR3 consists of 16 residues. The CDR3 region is CASSSGTGALTDTQYF. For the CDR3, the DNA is TGTGCCAGCAGCTCCGGGACTGGGGCCTTAACAGATACGCAGTATTTT.

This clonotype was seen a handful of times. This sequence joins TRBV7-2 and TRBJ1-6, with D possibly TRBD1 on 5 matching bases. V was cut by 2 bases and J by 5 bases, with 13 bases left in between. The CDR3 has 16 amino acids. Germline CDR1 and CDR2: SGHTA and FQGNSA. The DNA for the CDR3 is TGTGCCAGCAGCTTACGGGGACGGGCTAATAATTCACCCCTCCACTTT. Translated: CASSLRGRANNSPLHF.

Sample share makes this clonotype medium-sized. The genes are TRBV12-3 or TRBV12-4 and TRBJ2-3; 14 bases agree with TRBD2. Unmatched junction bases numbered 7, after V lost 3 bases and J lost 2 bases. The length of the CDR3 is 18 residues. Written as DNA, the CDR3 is TGTGCCAGCAGTTTGATAGGGACTAGCGGGGGCCCCACAGATACGCAGTATTTT. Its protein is CASSLIGTSGGPTDTQYF.

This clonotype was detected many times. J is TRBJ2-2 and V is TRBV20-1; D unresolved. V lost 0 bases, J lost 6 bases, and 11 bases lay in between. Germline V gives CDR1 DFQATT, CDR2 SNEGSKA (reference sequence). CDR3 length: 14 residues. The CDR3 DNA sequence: TGCAGTGCTAGAGAGGGAACGAGTCCCGGGGAGCTGTTTTTT. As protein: CSAREGTSPGELFF.

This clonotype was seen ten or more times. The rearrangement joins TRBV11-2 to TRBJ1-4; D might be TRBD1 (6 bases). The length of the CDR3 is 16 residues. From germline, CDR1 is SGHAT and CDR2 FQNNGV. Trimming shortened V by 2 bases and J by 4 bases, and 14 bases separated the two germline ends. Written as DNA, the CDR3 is TGTGCCAGCAGCTTACGGACAGACCTACGTAATGAAAAACTGTTTTTT. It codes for CASSLRTDLRNEKLFF. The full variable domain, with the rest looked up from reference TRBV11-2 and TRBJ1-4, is EAGVAQSPRYKIIEKRQSVAFWCNPISGHATLYWYQQILGQGPKLLIQFQNNGVVDDSQLPKDRFSAERLKGVDSTLKIQPAKLEDSAVYLCASSLRTDLRNEKLFFGSGTQLSVL.

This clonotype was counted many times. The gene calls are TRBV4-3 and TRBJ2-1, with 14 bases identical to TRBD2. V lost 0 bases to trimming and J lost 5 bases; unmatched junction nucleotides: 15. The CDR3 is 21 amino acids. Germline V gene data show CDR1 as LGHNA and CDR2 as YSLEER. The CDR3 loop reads CASSQEWGPGTSGSFHNEQFF. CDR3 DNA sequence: TGCGCCAGCAGCCAAGAATGGGGCCCCGGGACTAGCGGGAGTTTCCACAATGAGCAGTTCTTC.

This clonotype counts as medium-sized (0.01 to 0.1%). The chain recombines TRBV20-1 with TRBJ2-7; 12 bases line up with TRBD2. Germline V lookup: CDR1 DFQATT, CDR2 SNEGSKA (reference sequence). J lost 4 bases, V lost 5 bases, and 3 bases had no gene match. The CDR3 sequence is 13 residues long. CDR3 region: CSAPGTSGYEQYF. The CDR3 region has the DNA TGCAGTGCTCCCGGGACTAGCGGGTACGAGCAGTACTTC.

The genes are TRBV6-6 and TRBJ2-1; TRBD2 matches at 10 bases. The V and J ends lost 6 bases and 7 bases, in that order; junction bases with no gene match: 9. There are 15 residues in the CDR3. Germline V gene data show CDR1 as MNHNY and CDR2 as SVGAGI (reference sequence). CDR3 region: CASRGPGLALNEQFF. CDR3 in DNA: TGTGCCAGCAGGGGGCCGGGACTAGCGTTGAATGAGCAGTTCTTC.

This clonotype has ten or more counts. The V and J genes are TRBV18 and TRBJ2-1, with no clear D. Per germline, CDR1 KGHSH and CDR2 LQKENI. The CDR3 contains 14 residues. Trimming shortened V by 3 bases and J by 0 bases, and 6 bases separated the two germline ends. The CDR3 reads CASSPSDSYNEQFF. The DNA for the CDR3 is TGTGCCAGCTCACCCTCTGACTCCTACAATGAGCAGTTCTTC. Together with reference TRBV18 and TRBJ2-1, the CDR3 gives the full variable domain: NAGVMQNPRHLVRRRGQEARLRCSPMKGHSHVYWYRQLPEEGLKFMVYLQKENIIDESGMPKERFSAEFPKEGPSILRIQQVVRGDSAAYFCASSPSDSYNEQFFGPGTRLTVL.

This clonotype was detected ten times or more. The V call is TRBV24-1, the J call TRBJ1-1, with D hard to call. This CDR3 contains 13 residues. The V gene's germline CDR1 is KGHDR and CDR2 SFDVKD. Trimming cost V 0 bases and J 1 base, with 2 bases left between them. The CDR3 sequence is CATSDLWNTEAFF. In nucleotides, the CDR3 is TGTGCCACCAGTGATTTGTGGAACACTGAAGCTTTCTTT.

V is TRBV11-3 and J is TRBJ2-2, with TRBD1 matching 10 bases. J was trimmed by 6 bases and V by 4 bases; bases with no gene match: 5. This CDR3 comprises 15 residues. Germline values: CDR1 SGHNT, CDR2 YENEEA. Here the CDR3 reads CASSSGQGGAGELFF. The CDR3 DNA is TGTGCCAGCAGCTCCGGACAGGGGGGAGCCGGGGAGCTGTTTTTT.

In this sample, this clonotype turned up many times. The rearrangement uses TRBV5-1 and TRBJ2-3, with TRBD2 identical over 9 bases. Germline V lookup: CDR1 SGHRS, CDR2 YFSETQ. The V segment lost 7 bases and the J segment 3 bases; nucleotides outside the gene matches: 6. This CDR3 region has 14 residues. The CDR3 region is CASLSGSGTDTQYF. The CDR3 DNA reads TGCGCCAGCCTTAGCGGGAGCGGGACAGATACGCAGTATTTT.

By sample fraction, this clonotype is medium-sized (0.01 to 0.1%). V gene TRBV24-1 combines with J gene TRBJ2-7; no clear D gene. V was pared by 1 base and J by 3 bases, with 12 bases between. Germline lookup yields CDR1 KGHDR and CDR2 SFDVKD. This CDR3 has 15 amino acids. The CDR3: CATSDLGLADYEQYF. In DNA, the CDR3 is TGTGCCACCAGTGATTTAGGGCTGGCCGACTACGAGCAGTACTTC.

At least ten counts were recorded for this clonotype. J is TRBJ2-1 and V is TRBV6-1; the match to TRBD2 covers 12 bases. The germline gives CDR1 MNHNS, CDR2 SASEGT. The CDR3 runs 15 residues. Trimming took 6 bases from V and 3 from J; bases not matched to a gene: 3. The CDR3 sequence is CASRLLAGGYNEQFF. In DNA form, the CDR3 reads TGTGCCAGCAGGCTACTAGCGGGGGGCTACAATGAGCAGTTCTTC.

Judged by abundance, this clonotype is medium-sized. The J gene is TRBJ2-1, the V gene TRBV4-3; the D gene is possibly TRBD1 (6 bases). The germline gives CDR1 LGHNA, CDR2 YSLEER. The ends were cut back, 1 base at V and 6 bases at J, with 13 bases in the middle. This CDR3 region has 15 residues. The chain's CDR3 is CASSQVVGAGNEQFF. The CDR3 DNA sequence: TGCGCCAGCAGCCAAGTTGTGGGGGCCGGCAATGAGCAGTTCTTC.

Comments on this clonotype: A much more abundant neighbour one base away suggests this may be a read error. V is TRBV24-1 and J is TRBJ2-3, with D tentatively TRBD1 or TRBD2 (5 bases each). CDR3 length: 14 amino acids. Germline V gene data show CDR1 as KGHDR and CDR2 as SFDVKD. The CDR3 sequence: CATRDLGPTDTQYF. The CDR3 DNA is TGTGCCACCAGAGATTTGGGACCCACAGATACGCAGTATTTT.

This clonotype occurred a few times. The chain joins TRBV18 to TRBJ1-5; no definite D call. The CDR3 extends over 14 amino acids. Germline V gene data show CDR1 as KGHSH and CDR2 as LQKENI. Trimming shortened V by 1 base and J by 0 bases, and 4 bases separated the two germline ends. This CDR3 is CASSPQDSNQPQHF. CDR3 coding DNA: TGTGCCAGCTCACCACAAGATAGCAATCAGCCCCAGCATTTT.

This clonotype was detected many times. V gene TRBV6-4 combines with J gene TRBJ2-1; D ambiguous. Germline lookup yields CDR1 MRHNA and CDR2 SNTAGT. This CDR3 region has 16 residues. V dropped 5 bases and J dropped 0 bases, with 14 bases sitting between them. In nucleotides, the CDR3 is TGTGCCAGCAGTACTGACCCCTCTAGCTCCTACAATGAGCAGTTCTTC. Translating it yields CASSTDPSSSYNEQFF.

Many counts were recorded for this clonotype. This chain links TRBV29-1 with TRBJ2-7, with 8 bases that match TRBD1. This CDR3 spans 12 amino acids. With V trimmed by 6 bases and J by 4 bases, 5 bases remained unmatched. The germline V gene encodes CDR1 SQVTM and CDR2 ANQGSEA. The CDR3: CSVGTGRYEQYF. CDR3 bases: TGCAGCGTGGGGACAGGCCGGTACGAGCAGTACTTC.

This CDR3 reads CASSREEVGQGATGELFF. The CDR3 nucleotides are TGCGCCAGCAGCCGAGAAGAAGTTGGACAGGGGGCGACCGGGGAGCTGTTTTTT. The rearrangement joins TRBV4-3 to TRBJ2-2, with 11 bases aligning to TRBD1. The CDR3 length is 18 residues. After removal of 4 bases from V and 5 bases from J, the junction contained 12 bases not matched to a gene. CDR1 is LGHNA, CDR2 YSLEER, per germline.

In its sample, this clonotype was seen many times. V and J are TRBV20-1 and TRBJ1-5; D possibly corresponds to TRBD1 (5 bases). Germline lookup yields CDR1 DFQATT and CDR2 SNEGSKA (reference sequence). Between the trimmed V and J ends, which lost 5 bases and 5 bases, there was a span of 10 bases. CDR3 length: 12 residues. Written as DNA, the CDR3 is TGCAGTGCTTCGGGACTTGATCAGCCCCAGCATTTT. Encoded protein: CSASGLDQPQHF.